The rows below give T cell receptor beta chains drawn from one sample of a study of response to subunit inactivated influenza vaccine. TCRdb reprocessed the RT-PCR reads via MiXCR and lists one record per CDR3 protein. Of more than 500,000 distinct CDR3 sequences listed, roughly 12% are singletons. The data also belong to a second study, concerning T cells expressing NK-cell markers.

Sample: PBMCs from blood, taken on the day of vaccination. The receptors come from a man in his forties or fifties who received an inactivated influenza vaccine. The CDR3 runs from the conserved cysteine through the conserved F or W. A D gene is named only where the DNA matches it firmly. Clone size, where shown, is once, few, many, or a class for clones that have expanded.

>TRBJ2-5|-|TRBD2|TRBV9
TGTGCCAGCAGCGTAGGGGGACTAGCGGGAGGCGGAGAGACCCAGTACTTC
CASSVGGLAGGGETQYF
>TRBJ2-3|few|-|TRBV20-1
TGCAGTGCTACTCTAATAGCAGATACGCAGTATTTT
CSATLIADTQYF
>TRBJ2-1|many|TRBD2|TRBV29-1
TGCAGCGTTGAAGCTAGCGGTAACAATGAGCAGTTCTTC
CSVEASGNNEQFF
>TRBJ1-4|many|-|TRBV20-1
TGCAGTGCTAGATCCGGGACGCACAATGAAAAACTGTTTTTT
CSARSGTHNEKLFF
>TRBJ2-5|-|TRBD2|TRBV6-2/TRBV6-3
TGTGCCAGCAGTCACTTTGGACTAGCGGGGGGGCTAAGGGGTCGGAAAGAGACCCAGTACTTC
CASSHFGLAGGLRGRKETQYF
>TRBJ2-7|-|-|TRBV11-2
TGTGCCAGCAGCTTCCGCGACCGGGGCGAGCAGTACTTC
CASSFRDRGEQYF
>TRBJ1-6|-|TRBD1|TRBV5-1
TGCGCCAGCAAGGGGGCGGATAATTCACCCCTCCACTTT
CASKGADNSPLHF
>TRBJ2-1|-|TRBD2|TRBV5-1
TGCGCCAGCAGCCCGCGACTAGCGGGAGGCAACAATGAGCAGTTCTTC
CASSPRLAGGNNEQFF
>TRBJ2-7|few|-|TRBV5-6
TGTGCCAGCAGCTTAAGGGCTTTCAAATTCTACGAGCAGTACTTC
CASSLRAFKFYEQYF
>TRBJ1-1|few|-|TRBV4-3
TGCGCCAGCAGCCAAGACGGAACAGGGTTTGGTGAAGCTTTCTTT
CASSQDGTGFGEAFF
>TRBJ1-2|many|TRBD1|TRBV7-9
TGTGCCAGCAGCTTTGCAGGGGGCTATGGCTACACCTTC
CASSFAGGYGYTF
>TRBJ2-3|few|-|TRBV18
TGTGCCAGCTCACAGAGGACAGAGAGCACAGATACGCAGTATTTT
CASSQRTESTDTQYF
>TRBJ2-7|-|-|TRBV12-3/TRBV12-4
TGTGCCAGCAGCCGTAATGGGGTCCGCGAGCAGTACTTC
CASSRNGVREQYF
>TRBJ2-2|few|-|TRBV6-1
TGTGCCAGCCTGGGCGGGGCCTCGAACACCGGGGAGCTGTTTTTT
CASLGGASNTGELFF
>TRBJ2-7|few|TRBD2|TRBV20-1
TGCAGTGCTAGAGAGACTAGCGACTACGAGCAGTACTTC
CSARETSDYEQYF
>TRBJ1-5|few|TRBD1|TRBV2
TGTGCCAGCAGTCGGGACAGGGGTTCGGAGCCCCAGCATTTT
CASSRDRGSEPQHF
>TRBJ2-2|-|-|TRBV11-2
TGTGCCAGCAGCCGGACAGTAACGAACACCGGGGAGCTGTTTTTT
CASSRTVTNTGELFF
>TRBJ2-6|few|-|TRBV5-4
TGTGCCAGCAGCATCGTTACAGGGACTGGGGCCAACGTCCTGACTTTC
CASSIVTGTGANVLTF
>TRBJ2-2|-|-|TRBV28
TGTGCCAGCAGCAATGGAGGCGGCACCGGGGAGCTGTTTTTT
CASSNGGGTGELFF
>TRBJ2-2|few|TRBD2|TRBV9
TGTGCCAGCAGCTTACATAGCGGGGGTTACACCGGGGAGCTGTTTTTT
CASSLHSGGYTGELFF
>TRBJ2-3|-|-|TRBV20-1
TGCAGTGCTAGATACCTACGCCGCACAGATACGCAGTATTTT
CSARYLRRTDTQYF
>TRBJ1-4|-|-|TRBV11-2
TGTGCCAGCAGCTTATGGCGGGACTATAATGAAAAACTGTTTTTT
CASSLWRDYNEKLFF
>TRBJ2-7|-|TRBD1|TRBV7-8
TGTGCCAGCAGCTTAGAGGGATGGACAGGGATGAGCGAGCAGTACTTC
CASSLEGWTGMSEQYF
>TRBJ2-1|few|-|TRBV5-5
TGTGCCAGCAGCTTGCCCACAGGCGAGGAGCAGTTCTTC
CASSLPTGEEQFF
>TRBJ2-7|-|-|TRBV6-2/TRBV6-3
TGTGCCAGCAGTACTGCGGGACACAGAACCTACGAGCAGTACTTC
CASSTAGHRTYEQYF
>TRBJ1-2|-|-|TRBV19
TGTGCCAGTAGTATAGTACGGGGAGGCTATGGCTACACCTTC
CASSIVRGGYGYTF
>TRBJ2-2|few|-|TRBV20-1
TGCAGTGCTATAATAACAGGCACCGGGGAGCTGTTTTTT
CSAIITGTGELFF
>TRBJ1-1|many|-|TRBV5-1
TGCGCCAGCAGCGGCGGACAAGCGAACACTGAAGCTTTCTTT
CASSGGQANTEAFF
>TRBJ2-3|-|TRBD2|TRBV12-3/TRBV12-4
TGTGCCAGCACCCCCCGGGAGGCTAGCACAGATACGCAGTATTTT
CASTPREASTDTQYF
>TRBJ1-2|-|-|TRBV20-1
TGCAGTGCTAGCCTCGGGGCCAATTATGGCTACACCTTC
CSASLGANYGYTF
>TRBJ1-2|many|-|TRBV5-8
TGTGCCAGCAGCTTCCTCTATGGCTACACCTTC
CASSFLYGYTF
>TRBJ2-3|many|TRBD1|TRBV7-2
TGTGCCAGCAGCCTCGGGACAGGGAGCAACACAGATACGCAGTATTTT
CASSLGTGSNTDTQYF
>TRBJ2-5|many|TRBD2|TRBV20-1
TGCAGTGCCCCGGGACTAGCGGGGGTAGAGACCCAGTACTTC
CSAPGLAGVETQYF
>TRBJ2-2|few|-|TRBV7-9
TGTGCCAGCAGCTTTATGGAGGGGGCGGACACCGGGGAGCTGTTTTTT
CASSFMEGADTGELFF
>TRBJ2-7|-|-|TRBV11-2
TGTGCCAGCAGCTTCGCAGGGGATATTTCGGAGCAGTACTTC
CASSFAGDISEQYF
>TRBJ2-3|-|TRBD1|TRBV5-1
TGCGCCAGCAGCTTGGAACAGGGGGCGCGGGGTACGCAGTATTTT
CASSLEQGARGTQYF
>TRBJ1-2|many|-|TRBV12-3/TRBV12-4
TGTGCCAGCAGTTTAGGGGGACGGCCTAGTGGCTACACCTTC
CASSLGGRPSGYTF
>TRBJ2-6|-|-|TRBV12-3/TRBV12-4
TGTGCCAGCAGTTTTTGGGCCTCTGGGGCCAACGTCCTGACTTTC
CASSFWASGANVLTF
>TRBJ1-5|few|TRBD1|TRBV20-1
TGCAGTGCCTGGACAGGGGCTCAGCCCCAGCATTTT
CSAWTGAQPQHF
>TRBJ1-6|-|-|TRBV11-2
TGTGCCAGCAGCTTAGCGGCGGAAAACTATAATTCACCCCTCCACTTT
CASSLAAENYNSPLHF
>TRBJ2-5|few|-|TRBV20-1
TGCAGTGCTCGCGTCTGGACCTCCCAAGAGACCCAGTACTTC
CSARVWTSQETQYF
>TRBJ2-7|many|-|TRBV5-1
TGCGCCAGCAGCCAGGGAGGACGAGCCTACGAGCAGTACTTC
CASSQGGRAYEQYF
>TRBJ2-1|-|-|TRBV27
TGTGCCAGCCTCGGGGGCAATGAGCAGTTCTTC
CASLGGNEQFF
>TRBJ2-1|-|-|TRBV7-8
TGTGCCAGCAGCTTAGGGAGGGCGGGCAAGCAGTTCTTC
CASSLGRAGKQFF
>TRBJ2-2|few|-|TRBV29-1
TGCAGCGTTGATCTAGCGTACACCGGGGAGCTGTTTTTT
CSVDLAYTGELFF
>TRBJ2-2|-|TRBD2|TRBV9
TGTGCCAGCAGCCCCCTCTGGTCACTAGCGGGGAAAAGAAGAACCGGGGAGCTGTTTTTT
CASSPLWSLAGKRRTGELFF
>TRBJ1-4|-|-|TRBV20-1
TGCAGTGCTAGAGATGGGACCCTAGAAAAACTGTTTTTT
CSARDGTLEKLFF